A selection of T cell receptor beta chains follows, all from one sample in a study of OX40 agonist ivuxolimab in advanced cancers. Data came from immunoSEQ multiplex PCR; TCRdb stores just in-frame clones and leaves some out. This table holds approximately 44,000 clones, approximately 91% found once. This specimen was CD4+ or CD8+ T cells sorted from blood, taken in a trial of the OX40 agonist ivuxolimab. The receptors stem from an adult with an advanced solid tumor such as melanoma, head and neck, liver or kidney cancer. CDR3s include the opening cysteine and the closing phenylalanine or tryptophan. The order of the fields is clone size, V gene, D gene, J gene, CDR3 protein, CDR3 DNA. A D gene is named only where the DNA matches it firmly. Clone size appears in some rows only: once, few, many, or a class for an expanded clone.

>NA|TRBV29-1|TRBD1|TRBJ1-2
CSVGPGTDYGYTF
TGCAGCGTTGGGCCGGGGACAGACTATGGCTACACCTTC
>NA|TRBV5-1|NA|TRBJ2-2
CASSQGLLGTGELFF
TGCGCCAGCAGCCAGGGACTCCTGGGGACCGGGGAGCTGTTTTTT
>NA|TRBV7-2|TRBD2|TRBJ2-7
CASSPGLADSYEQYF
TGTGCCAGCAGCCCGGGACTAGCGGACTCCTACGAGCAGTACTTC
>NA|TRBV15|NA|TRBJ1-2
CATSRDLGDYGYTF
TGTGCCACCAGCAGAGATCTTGGGGACTATGGCTACACCTTC
>NA|TRBV7-9|TRBD1|TRBJ2-5
CASSVPGQGAGETQYF
TGTGCCAGCAGCGTCCCGGGACAGGGGGCTGGAGAGACCCAGTACTTC
>NA|TRBV19|NA|TRBJ2-7
CASSIGTGPYEQYF
TGTGCCAGTAGTATAGGAACTGGTCCCTACGAGCAGTACTTC
>NA|TRBV15|NA|TRBJ1-2
CATSRDFPERPYGYTF
TGTGCCACCAGCAGAGATTTCCCCGAGAGACCTTATGGCTACACCTTC
>NA|TRBV19|TRBD2|TRBJ2-1
CASSGLREGHNEQFF
TGTGCCAGTAGTGGGTTGCGGGAGGGCCACAATGAGCAGTTCTTC
>NA|TRBV4-1|NA|TRBJ1-5
CASSQAKLQPQHF
TGCGCCAGCAGCCAAGCAAAATTACAGCCCCAGCATTTT
>NA|TRBV10-3|NA|TRBJ2-2
CAISEGAMIRNTGELFF
TGTGCCATCAGTGAGGGGGCGATGATTAGGAACACCGGGGAGCTGTTTTTT
>NA|TRBV7-9|NA|TRBJ2-7
CASTRDQREQYF
TGTGCCAGCACCCGGGACCAGAGAGAGCAGTACTTC
>NA|TRBV9|TRBD2|TRBJ2-3
CASTPGGTDTQYF
TGTGCCAGCACCCCGGGGGGAACAGATACGCAGTATTTT
>NA|TRBV25-1|TRBD2|TRBJ2-3
CASSPAPTSGRRTDTQYF
TGTGCCAGCAGTCCAGCGCCGACTAGCGGGAGGCGCACAGATACGCAGTATTTT
>NA|TRBV18|NA|TRBJ2-5
CASSRYGTDDETQYF
TGTGCCAGCTCACGCTACGGGACTGATGACGAGACCCAGTACTTC
>NA|TRBV5-4|NA|TRBJ2-7
CASSLVGSYEQYF
TGTGCCAGCAGCTTGGTAGGGTCCTACGAGCAGTACTTC
>NA|TRBV6-5|NA|TRBJ2-7
CASSYSRSYEQYF
TGTGCCAGCAGTTACTCCAGATCCTACGAGCAGTACTTC
>NA|TRBV5-5|NA|TRBJ2-5
CASSIGVGGETQYF
TGTGCCAGCAGCATAGGGGTAGGAGGAGAGACCCAGTACTTC
>NA|TRBV2|TRBD2|TRBJ2-7
CASSRTSGSSYEQYF
TGTGCCAGCAGTAGGACTAGCGGGAGCTCCTACGAGCAGTACTTC
>once|TRBV7-2|TRBD1|TRBJ2-5
CASSPEKWDSTSIETQYF
TGTGCCAGCAGCCCAGAGAAATGGGACAGCACCTCAATAGAGACCCAGTACTTC
>NA|TRBV29-1|NA|TRBJ2-5
CSARESGGPETQYF
TGCAGCGCAAGGGAGAGTGGAGGACCCGAGACCCAGTACTTC
>NA|TRBV28|TRBD1|TRBJ2-5
CASSTGQGRQETQYF
TGTGCCAGCAGTACCGGACAGGGAAGGCAAGAGACCCAGTACTTC
>NA|TRBV6-6|NA|TRBJ2-7
CASGLRGEQYF
TGTGCCAGCGGACTGCGGGGCGAGCAGTACTTC
>NA|TRBV7-9|TRBD1|TRBJ1-1
CASGGTTGKDTEAFF
TGTGCCAGCGGGGGGACGACAGGGAAAGACACTGAAGCTTTCTTT
>NA|TRBV7-6|TRBD2|TRBJ2-5
CASSLAGGETQYF
TGTGCCAGCTCACTAGCGGGAGGTGAGACCCAGTACTTC
>NA|TRBV28|TRBD1|TRBJ1-4
CASSSVTTGVNEKLFF
TGTGCCAGCAGTTCCGTCACGACAGGGGTTAATGAAAAACTGTTTTTT
>once|TRBV9|NA|TRBJ2-1
CASSRDYEQFF
TGTGCCAGCAGCCGTGACTATGAGCAGTTCTTC
>NA|TRBV4-1|NA|TRBJ2-3
CASSQEGRGDTQYF
TGCGCCAGCAGCCAAGAGGGGCGAGGGGATACGCAGTATTTT
>few|TRBV2|TRBD1|TRBJ1-2
CASIGTGEANYGYTF
TGTGCCAGCATCGGGACAGGGGAAGCTAACTATGGCTACACCTTC
>NA|TRBV27|NA|TRBJ2-7
CASSLQASYEQYF
TGTGCCAGCAGTTTACAGGCCTCCTACGAGCAGTACTTC
>NA|TRBV5-6|NA|TRBJ1-2
CASSGSTEYYGYTF
TGTGCCAGCAGCGGATCGACAGAATACTATGGCTACACCTTC
>NA|TRBV27|TRBD2|TRBJ2-2
CASSFIRTSGTTGELFF
TGTGCCAGCAGTTTCATTAGGACTAGCGGGACCACCGGGGAGCTGTTTTTT
>NA|TRBV9|NA|TRBJ2-1
CASSDRGLSRDEQFF
TGTGCCAGCAGCGACCGGGGCCTAAGCAGGGATGAGCAGTTCTTC
>NA|TRBV7-8|NA|TRBJ2-7
CASSLVVRGVDEQYF
TGTGCCAGCAGCTTAGTCGTGCGGGGAGTCGACGAGCAGTACTTC